The clone carrying this TCR beta chain has only one observation. These data originate in a study of T cells in localized non-small cell lung cancer. The V end lost 3 bases, the J end lost 1 base, and 6 bases lay between the germline ends. This CDR3 contains 12 residues. Germline CDR1 reads SQVTM; CDR2 reads ANQGSEA. The data were produced by immunoSEQ multiplex PCR, yet TCRdb's version contains in-frame clones alone and is incomplete. The table includes about 2,000 clones, roughly a sixth detected once. V gene TRBV29-1 combines with J gene TRBJ1-2, with no clear D. This specimen was lung tumor tissue, taken before any cancer treatment. The sequence derives from a female donor of 60 years or more with stage I squamous cell lung carcinoma. CDR3 amino acids: CSVEGLNYGYTF. The DNA of the CDR3 is TGCAGCGTTGAGGGTCTTAACTATGGCTACACCTTC. The full variable domain, completed using reference TRBV29-1 and TRBJ1-2, is SAVISQKPSRDICQRGTSLTIQCQVDSQVTMMFWYRQQPGQSLTLIATANQGSEATYESGFVIDKFPISRPNLTFSTLTVSNMSPEDSSIYLCSVEGLNYGYTFGSGTRLTVV.